The clone carrying this T cell receptor beta chain appeared many times. Its target is not known. The sample belongs to a study of CD8+CD57+ T cells in acquired aplastic anemia. The wider study: An average of approximately 3.4 ug of DNA was obtained from sorted CD4+ and CD8+ cells. Healthy donor sequencing depth: approximately 9.9 million CD4+, approximately 12 million CD8+ reads.

Study-wide results and limits: Sharing between patients and controls was observed for twenty-nine CD8+ CDR3 sequences. Controls and patients did not differ significantly in CD8+ Simpson's diversity.

Profiling of TCR beta VDJ combinations and CDR3 sequences used genomic DNA as template. TCRdb ran MiXCR on the reads and lists one entry per CDR3 protein. Among about 48,000 distinct CDR3 sequences listed, about 73% were seen once. Germline-derived CDR1 and CDR2 are MRHNA and SNTAGT. V shed 5 bases, J shed 3 bases, and the junction held 8 bases outside the gene matches. The CDR3 totals 16 residues. The sequence derives from a human donor in good health, serving as a control. V gene TRBV6-4 combines with J gene TRBJ2-2; 8 bases line up with TRBD2. The specimen was sorted CD4+, CD8+, or CD8+CD57+ T cells (not recorded which) from PBMCs. CDR3 loop: CASSPLAEDHTGELFF. As DNA, the CDR3 is TGTGCCAGCAGTCCACTAGCGGAGGACCACACCGGGGAGCTGTTTTTT.